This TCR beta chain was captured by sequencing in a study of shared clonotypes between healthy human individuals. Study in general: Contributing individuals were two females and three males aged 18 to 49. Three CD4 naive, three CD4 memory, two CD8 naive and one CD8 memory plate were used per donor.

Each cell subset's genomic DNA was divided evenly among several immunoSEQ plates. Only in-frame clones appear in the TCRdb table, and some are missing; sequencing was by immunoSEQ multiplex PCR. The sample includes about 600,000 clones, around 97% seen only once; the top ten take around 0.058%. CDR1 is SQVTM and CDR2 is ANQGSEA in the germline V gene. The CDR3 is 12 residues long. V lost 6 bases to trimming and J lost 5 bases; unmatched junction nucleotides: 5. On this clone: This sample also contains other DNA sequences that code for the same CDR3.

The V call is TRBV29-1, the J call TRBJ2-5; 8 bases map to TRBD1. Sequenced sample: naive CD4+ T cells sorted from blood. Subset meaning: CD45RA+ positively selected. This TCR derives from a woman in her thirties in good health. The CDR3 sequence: CSVGQGGETQYF. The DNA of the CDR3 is TGCAGCGTAGGACAGGGTGGGGAGACCCAGTACTTC.